The subject of this entry is one T cell receptor beta chain. Its antigen remains unknown. This entry comes from a study of CXCR3-negative and CXCR3-positive naive CD8 T cells. Libraries were UMI-labeled 5' RACE TRB cDNA. For each CDR3 protein, TCRdb gives one entry from its re-call of the 5' RACE reads, without DNA. The ten top clones account for less than 0.85%, within a sample of about 98,000 distinct CDR3 sequences. The CDR3 runs 13 residues. Germline-derived CDR1 and CDR2 are MDHEN and SYDVKM. Study-wide points: Whereas both naive subsets had comparably high diversity, memory CD8+ cells had much lower diversity. With surface CD5 comparable between naive subsets, TCR strength was estimated using properties derived from the TRB CDR3. CXCR3-positive naive cells carried more hydrophobic TRB CDR3s than CXCR3-negative ones.

The sequence came from a human donor in good health. Some clones in this sample may be carry-over from other donors' samples. Sequenced sample: naive CXCR3+ CD8+ T cells from blood. The subset here: CD45RO-CCR7+CD27+CD95- naive CD8+ T cells expressing CXCR3 (TNR3+). This rearrangement joins TRBV28 to TRBJ2-3. The CDR3 sequence is CANNDGNTDTQYF.